The clone carrying this T cell receptor beta chain has a count of ten or more. Antigen unknown. These data originate in a study of T-cell memory formation after mild COVID-19. Germline assignment: CDR1 LGHNA and CDR2 YSLEER. This CDR3 spans 17 amino acids. Trimming stripped 0 bases from V and 4 bases from J, with 13 bases between. Whole-study findings and limits: Later expanders leaned CD4+, whereas clones that contracted between day 15 and 85 were balanced CD4/CD8. For contracting clones, CD4+ ones sat mainly in CM and EM, CD8+ in EMRA.

cDNA libraries for TCR alpha and TCR beta, carrying sample barcodes and UMIs, came from 5'RACE with constant-segment primers. TCRdb called the 5' RACE reads again in MiXCR, with one record for every CDR3 protein. In the table there are around 200,000 distinct CDR3 sequences, about 10% of which are singletons. The sequence derives from a man younger than 30 who had mild COVID-19 (a few samples of this study predate the infection). Cell type and time point are not known. The sequenced material came from PBMCs or a T cell subset sorted from them (not recorded which). The V gene is TRBV4-3, the J gene TRBJ1-6; a weak D match, TRBD1 (5 bases). CDR3 region: CASSQDKGMGYNSPLHF. The CDR3 DNA follows: TGCGCCAGCAGCCAAGATAAGGGGATGGGGTATAATTCACCCCTCCACTTT.